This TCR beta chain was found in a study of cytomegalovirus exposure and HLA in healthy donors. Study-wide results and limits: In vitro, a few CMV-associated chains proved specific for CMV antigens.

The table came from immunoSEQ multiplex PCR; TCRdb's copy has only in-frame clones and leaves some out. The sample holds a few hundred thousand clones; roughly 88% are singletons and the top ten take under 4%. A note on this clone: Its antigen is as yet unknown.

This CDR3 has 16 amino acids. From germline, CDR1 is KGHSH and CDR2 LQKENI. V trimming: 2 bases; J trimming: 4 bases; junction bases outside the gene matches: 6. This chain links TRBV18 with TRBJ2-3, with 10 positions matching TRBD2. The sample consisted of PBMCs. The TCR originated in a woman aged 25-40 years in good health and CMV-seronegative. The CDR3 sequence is CASSPTASGSPDTQYF. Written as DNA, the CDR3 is TGTGCCAGCTCACCAACGGCTAGCGGGAGTCCAGATACGCAGTATTTT.